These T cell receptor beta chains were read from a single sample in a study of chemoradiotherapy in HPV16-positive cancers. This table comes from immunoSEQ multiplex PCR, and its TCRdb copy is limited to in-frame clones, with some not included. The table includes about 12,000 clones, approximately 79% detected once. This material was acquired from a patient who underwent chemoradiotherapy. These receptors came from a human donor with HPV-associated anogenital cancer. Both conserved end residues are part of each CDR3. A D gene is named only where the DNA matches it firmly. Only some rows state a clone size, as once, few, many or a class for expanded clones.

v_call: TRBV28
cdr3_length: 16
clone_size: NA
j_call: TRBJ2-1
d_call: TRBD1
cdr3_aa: CASSLTGTGYYNEQFF
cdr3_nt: TGTGCCAGCAGTTTGACCGGGACAGGCTATTACAATGAGCAGTTCTTC

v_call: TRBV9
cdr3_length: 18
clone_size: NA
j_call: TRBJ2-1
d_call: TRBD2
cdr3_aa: CASSVSGTSGRQQNEQFF
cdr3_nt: TGTGCCAGCAGCGTCTCCGGGACTAGCGGGAGACAACAAAATGAGCAGTTCTTC

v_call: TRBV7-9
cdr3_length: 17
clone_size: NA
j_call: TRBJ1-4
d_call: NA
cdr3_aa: CASSSSSNRITNEKLFF
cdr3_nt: TGTGCCAGCAGCTCATCATCCAACAGGATAACTAATGAAAAACTGTTTTTT

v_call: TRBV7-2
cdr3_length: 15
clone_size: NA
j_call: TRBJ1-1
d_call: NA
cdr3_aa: CASSLLGTGNTEAFF
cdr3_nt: TGTGCCAGCAGCCTGCTGGGCACAGGCAACACTGAAGCTTTCTTT

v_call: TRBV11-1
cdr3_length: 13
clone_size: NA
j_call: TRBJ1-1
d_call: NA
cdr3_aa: CASSFLGGTEAFF
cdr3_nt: TGTGCCAGCAGCTTTCTAGGGGGCACTGAAGCTTTCTTT

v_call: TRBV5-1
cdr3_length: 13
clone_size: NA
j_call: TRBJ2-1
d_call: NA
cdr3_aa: CASSLAGKYEQFF
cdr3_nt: TGCGCCAGCAGCTTGGCAGGAAAGTATGAGCAGTTCTTC

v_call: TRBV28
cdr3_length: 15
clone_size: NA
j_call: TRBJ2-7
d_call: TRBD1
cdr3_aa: CASRDPGQGRDEQYF
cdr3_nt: TGTGCCAGCAGAGACCCGGGACAGGGGAGAGACGAGCAGTACTTC

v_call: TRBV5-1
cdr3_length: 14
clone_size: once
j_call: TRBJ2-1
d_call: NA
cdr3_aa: CASSWGTLYNEQFF
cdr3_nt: TGCGCCAGCAGCTGGGGGACACTATACAATGAGCAATTCTTC

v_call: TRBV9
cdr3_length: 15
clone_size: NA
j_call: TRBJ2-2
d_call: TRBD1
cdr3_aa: CASSTGGANTGELFF
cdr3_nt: TGTGCCAGCAGCACAGGGGGCGCGAACACCGGGGAGCTGTTTTTT

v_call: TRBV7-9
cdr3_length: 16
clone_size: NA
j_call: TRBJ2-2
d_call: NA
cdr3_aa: CASSLGRQVNTGELFF
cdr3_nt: TGTGCCAGCAGCTTGGGCCGACAGGTAAACACCGGGGAGCTGTTTTTT

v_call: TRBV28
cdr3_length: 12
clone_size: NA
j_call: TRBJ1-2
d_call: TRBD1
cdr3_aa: CASSLTGDGYTF
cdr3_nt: TGTGCCAGCAGTTTGACAGGGGATGGCTACACCTTC

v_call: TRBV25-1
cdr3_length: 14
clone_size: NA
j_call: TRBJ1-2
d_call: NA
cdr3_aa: CASSETLGSYGYTF
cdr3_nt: TGTGCCAGCAGTGAAACTCTAGGCTCATATGGCTACACCTTC

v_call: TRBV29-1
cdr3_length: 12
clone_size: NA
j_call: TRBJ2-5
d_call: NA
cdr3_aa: CSVTGYQETQYF
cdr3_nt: TGCAGCGTCACAGGGTACCAAGAGACCCAGTACTTC

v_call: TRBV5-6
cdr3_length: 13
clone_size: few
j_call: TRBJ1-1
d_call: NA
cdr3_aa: CASSADMNTEAFF
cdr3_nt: TGTGCCAGCAGCGCCGACATGAACACTGAAGCTTTCTTT

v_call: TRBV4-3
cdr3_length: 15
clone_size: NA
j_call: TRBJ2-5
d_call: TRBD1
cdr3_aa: CASSQDSGGVGAQYF
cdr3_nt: TGCGCCAGCAGCCAAGACTCAGGGGGCGTTGGGGCCCAGTACTTC

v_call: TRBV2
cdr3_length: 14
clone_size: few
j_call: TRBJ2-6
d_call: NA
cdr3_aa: CANHQGGGANVLTF
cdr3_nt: TGTGCCAACCACCAGGGTGGTGGGGCCAACGTCCTGACTTTC

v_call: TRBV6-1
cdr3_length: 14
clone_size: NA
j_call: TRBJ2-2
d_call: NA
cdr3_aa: CASSEGGDTGELFF
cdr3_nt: TGTGCCAGCAGTGAAGGGGGGGACACCGGGGAGCTGTTTTTT

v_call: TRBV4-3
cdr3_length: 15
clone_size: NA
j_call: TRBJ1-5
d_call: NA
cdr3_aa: CASSQVLDGNQPQHF
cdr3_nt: TGCGCCAGCAGCCAAGTCTTGGACGGCAATCAGCCCCAGCATTTT

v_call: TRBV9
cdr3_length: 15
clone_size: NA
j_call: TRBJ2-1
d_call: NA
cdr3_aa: CASSETDSPRYEQFF
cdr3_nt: TGTGCCAGCAGCGAGACGGACTCCCCAAGGTATGAGCAGTTCTTC

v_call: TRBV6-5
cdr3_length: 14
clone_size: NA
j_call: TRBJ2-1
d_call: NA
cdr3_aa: CASSPRRVFNEQFF
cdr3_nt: TGTGCCAGCAGTCCACGGAGGGTTTTCAATGAGCAGTTCTTC

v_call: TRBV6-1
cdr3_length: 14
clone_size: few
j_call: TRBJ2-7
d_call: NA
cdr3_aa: CASSEADSSYEQYF
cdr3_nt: TGTGCCAGCAGTGAAGCCGACAGCTCCTACGAGCAGTACTTC

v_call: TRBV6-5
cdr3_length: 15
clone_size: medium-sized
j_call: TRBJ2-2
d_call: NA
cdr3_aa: CASSYSQFNTGELFF
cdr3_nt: TGTGCCAGCAGTTACTCTCAGTTCAACACCGGGGAGCTGTTTTTT

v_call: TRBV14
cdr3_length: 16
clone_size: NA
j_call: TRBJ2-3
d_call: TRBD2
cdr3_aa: CASSQGASGSTDTQYF
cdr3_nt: TGTGCCAGCAGCCAGGGCGCTAGCGGGAGCACAGATACGCAGTATTTT

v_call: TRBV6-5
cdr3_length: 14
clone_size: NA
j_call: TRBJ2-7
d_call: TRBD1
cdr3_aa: CASTNRDRVYEQYF
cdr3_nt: TGTGCCAGCACCAATAGGGACAGAGTCTACGAGCAGTACTTC

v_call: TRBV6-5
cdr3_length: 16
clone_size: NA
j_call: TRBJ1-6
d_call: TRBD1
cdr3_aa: CASSYSQTGTRSPLHF
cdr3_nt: TGTGCCAGCAGTTACTCCCAGACAGGGACGCGTTCACCCCTCCACTTT

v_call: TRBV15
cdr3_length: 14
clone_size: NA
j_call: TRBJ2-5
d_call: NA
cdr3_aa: CATSTRQTEKTQYF
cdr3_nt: TGTGCCACCAGCACCCGACAGACTGAAAAGACCCAGTACTTC

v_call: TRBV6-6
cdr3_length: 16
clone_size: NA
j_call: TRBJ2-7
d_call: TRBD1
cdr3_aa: CASSLRTGGASYEQYF
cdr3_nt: TGTGCCAGCAGTCTGCGGACAGGGGGCGCGTCCTACGAGCAGTACTTC

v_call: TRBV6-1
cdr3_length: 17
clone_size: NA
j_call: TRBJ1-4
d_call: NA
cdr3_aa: CASSADSLGLVNEKLFF
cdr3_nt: TGTGCCAGCAGTGCTGACAGTTTGGGACTAGTCAATGAAAAACTGTTTTTT

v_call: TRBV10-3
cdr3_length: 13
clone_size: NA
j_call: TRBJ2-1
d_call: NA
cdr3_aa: CAISWEAGNEQFF
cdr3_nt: TGTGCCATCTCTTGGGAGGCCGGCAATGAGCAGTTCTTC

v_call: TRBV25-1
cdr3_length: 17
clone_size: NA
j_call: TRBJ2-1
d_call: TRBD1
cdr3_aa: CASSLGTGRSSYNEQFF
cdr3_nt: TGTGCCAGCAGTCTCGGGACAGGGCGAAGCTCCTACAATGAGCAGTTCTTC

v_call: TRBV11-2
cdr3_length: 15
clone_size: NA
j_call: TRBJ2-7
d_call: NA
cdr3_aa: CASSLDQLDTYEQYF
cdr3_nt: TGTGCCAGCAGCTTAGATCAACTAGATACCTACGAGCAGTACTTC

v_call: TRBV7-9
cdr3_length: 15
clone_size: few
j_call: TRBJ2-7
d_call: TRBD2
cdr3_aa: CASSPTSGRSYEQYF
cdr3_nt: TGTGCCAGCAGCCCCACTAGCGGGAGGTCCTACGAGCAGTACTTC

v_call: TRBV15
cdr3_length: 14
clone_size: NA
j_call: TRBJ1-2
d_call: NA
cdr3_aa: CATSRDPGTYGYTF
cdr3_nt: TGTGCCACCAGCAGAGATCCAGGGACCTATGGCTACACCTTC

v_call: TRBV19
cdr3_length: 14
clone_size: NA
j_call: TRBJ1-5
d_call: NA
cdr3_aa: CASSHPRGWQPQHF
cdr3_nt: TGTGCCAGTAGCCATCCTCGGGGTTGGCAGCCCCAGCATTTT

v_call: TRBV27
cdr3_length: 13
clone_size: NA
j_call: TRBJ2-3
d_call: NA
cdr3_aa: CASMTRSWDTQYF
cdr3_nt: TGTGCCAGCATGACTAGGAGCTGGGATACGCAGTATTTT

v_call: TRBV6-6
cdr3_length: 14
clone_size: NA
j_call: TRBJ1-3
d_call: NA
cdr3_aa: CASRKRRPGATIYF
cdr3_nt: TGTGCCAGCAGAAAACGACGACCCGGAGCCACCATATATTTT

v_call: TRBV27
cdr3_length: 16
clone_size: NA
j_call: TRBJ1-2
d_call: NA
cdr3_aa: CASSFLSQGVNYGYTF
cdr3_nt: TGTGCCAGCAGTTTCCTCTCGCAGGGAGTAAACTATGGCTACACCTTC

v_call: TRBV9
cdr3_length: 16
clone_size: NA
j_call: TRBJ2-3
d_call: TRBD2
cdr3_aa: CASSLRLAAHSDTQYF
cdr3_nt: TGTGCCAGCAGCTTAAGACTAGCGGCCCATTCGGATACGCAGTATTTT

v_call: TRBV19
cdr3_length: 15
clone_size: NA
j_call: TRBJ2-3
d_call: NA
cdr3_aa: CASSIGGGSTDTQYF
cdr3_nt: TGTGCCAGTAGTATTGGGGGTGGCAGCACAGATACGCAGTATTTT

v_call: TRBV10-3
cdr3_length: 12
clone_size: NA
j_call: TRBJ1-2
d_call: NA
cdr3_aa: CAISESQDGYTF
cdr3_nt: TGTGCCATCAGTGAGTCACAGGATGGCTACACCTTC

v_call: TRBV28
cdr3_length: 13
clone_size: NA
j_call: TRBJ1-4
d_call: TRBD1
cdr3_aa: CATATGGSEKLFF
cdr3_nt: TGTGCCACCGCGACAGGGGGCTCTGAAAAACTGTTTTTT

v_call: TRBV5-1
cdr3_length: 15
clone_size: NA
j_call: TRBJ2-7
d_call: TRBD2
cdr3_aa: CASSLELAGPFQQYF
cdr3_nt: TGCGCCAGCAGCTTGGAGCTAGCGGGCCCCTTCCAGCAGTACTTC

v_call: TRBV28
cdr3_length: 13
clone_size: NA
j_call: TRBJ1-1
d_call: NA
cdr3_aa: CASSLAGYAEAFF
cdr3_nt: TGTGCCAGCAGTTTAGCCGGATACGCTGAAGCTTTCTTT

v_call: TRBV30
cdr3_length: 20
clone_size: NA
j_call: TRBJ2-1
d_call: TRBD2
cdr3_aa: CAWSADAWTSGSTSYNEQFF
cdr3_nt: TGTGCCTGGAGCGCGGACGCCTGGACTAGCGGATCAACCTCCTACAATGAGCAGTTCTTC

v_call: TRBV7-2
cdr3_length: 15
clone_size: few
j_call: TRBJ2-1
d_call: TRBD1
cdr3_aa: CASSSRDRVLDEQFF
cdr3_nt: TGTGCCAGCAGCAGCCGGGACAGGGTTTTAGATGAGCAGTTCTTC

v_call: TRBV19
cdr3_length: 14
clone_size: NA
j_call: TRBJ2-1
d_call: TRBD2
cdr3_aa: CASSRLAGYNEQFF
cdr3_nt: TGTGCCAGTAGTAGACTAGCGGGGTACAATGAGCAGTTCTTC

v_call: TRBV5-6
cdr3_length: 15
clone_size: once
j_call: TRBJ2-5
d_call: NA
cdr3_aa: CASSLGLGGEETQYF
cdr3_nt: TGTGCCAGCAGCTTAGGATTGGGGGGCGAAGAGACCCAGTACTTC

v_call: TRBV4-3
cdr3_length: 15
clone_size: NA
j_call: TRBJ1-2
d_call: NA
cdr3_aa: CASSQDTKVRRGYTF
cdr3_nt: TGCGCCAGCAGCCAAGATACGAAGGTGAGGCGCGGCTACACCTTC

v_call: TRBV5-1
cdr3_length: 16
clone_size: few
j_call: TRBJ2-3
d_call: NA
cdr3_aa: CASSPVGQAGTDTQYF
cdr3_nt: TGCGCCAGCAGCCCTGTCGGACAAGCAGGCACAGATACGCAGTATTTT

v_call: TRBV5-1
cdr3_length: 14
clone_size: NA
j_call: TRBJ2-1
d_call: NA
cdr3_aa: CASSTGDPGNEQFF
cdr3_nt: TGCGCCAGCAGCACCGGGGACCCGGGCAATGAGCAGTTCTTC

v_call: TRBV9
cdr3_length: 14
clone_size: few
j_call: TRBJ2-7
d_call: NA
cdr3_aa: CASSVGDTAYEQYF
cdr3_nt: TGTGCCAGCAGCGTAGGGGACACTGCCTACGAGCAGTACTTC

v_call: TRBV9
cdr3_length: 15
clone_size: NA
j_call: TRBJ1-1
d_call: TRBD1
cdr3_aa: CASSAAGGGLTEAFF
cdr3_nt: TGTGCCAGCAGCGCAGCGGGAGGGGGCCTCACTGAAGCTTTCTTT

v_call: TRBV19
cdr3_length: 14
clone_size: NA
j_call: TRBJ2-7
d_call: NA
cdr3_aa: CASKDEGTSYEQYF
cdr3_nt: TGTGCCAGTAAGGACGAGGGGACCTCGTACGAGCAGTACTTC

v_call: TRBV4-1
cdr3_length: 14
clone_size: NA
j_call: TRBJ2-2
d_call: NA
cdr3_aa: CASQPGTNTGELFF
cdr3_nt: TGCGCCAGCCAACCGGGAACGAACACCGGGGAGCTGTTTTTT

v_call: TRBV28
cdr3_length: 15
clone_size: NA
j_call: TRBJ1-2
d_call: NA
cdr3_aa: CASSPPLPGNYGYTF
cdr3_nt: TGTGCCAGCAGTCCACCCCTACCAGGGAACTATGGCTACACCTTC

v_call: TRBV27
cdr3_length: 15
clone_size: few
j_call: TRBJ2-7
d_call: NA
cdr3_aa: CASSLMGGSSYEQYF
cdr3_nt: TGTGCCAGCAGTTTAATGGGGGGAAGCTCCTACGAGCAGTACTTC

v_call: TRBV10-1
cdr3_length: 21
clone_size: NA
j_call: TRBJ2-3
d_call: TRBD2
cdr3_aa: CASSELRLGAGGLFRTDTQYF
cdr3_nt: TGCGCCAGCAGTGAACTTCGACTTGGAGCGGGAGGTCTTTTTCGCACAGATACGCAGTATTTT